The 8 T cell receptor beta chains in this list originate from one sample, sequenced in a study of CD8+ T cells in alopecia areata (dated by TCRdb to 2017 to 2018). The library relied on the immunoSEQ multiplex PCR assay. For TCR sequencing, RNA was extracted from every sample and reverse transcribed into cDNA to serve as template. What TCRdb holds here is the immuneACCESS table cut down to in-frame rearrangements. Part of the clones is not present; checked against another copy, under half of the missing clones reflect an unresolved V gene, and the others are unexplained. The sample yields around 100,000 clones; roughly two fifths were counted once. The leading ten clones occupy 1.3% of the sample. The sample consisted of CD4+ T cells sorted from blood. All receptors derive from a human donor with alopecia areata.

The chain joins TRBV29-1 to TRBJ1-2; a weak D match, TRBD1 (5 bases). Trimming took off 7 bases at V and 4 bases at J, with 16 bases between the two ends. The CDR3 runs 13 residues. Germline CDR1 and CDR2: SQVTM and ANQGSEA. CDR3 DNA: TGCAGCGCTGGAAGGGGATCAGGCTATGGCTACACCTTC. It is translated as CSAGRGSGYGYTF.

J is TRBJ1-2 and V is TRBV27; D may be TRBD1 (5 bases). The CDR3 spans 12 residues. The V gene lost 3 bases and the J gene lost 5 bases, with 7 bases spanning the gap. Germline V gives CDR1 MNHEY, CDR2 SMNVEV (reference sequence). The CDR3 coding sequence is TGTGCCAGCAGTTTCGGGGGGTATGGCTACACCTTC. Translating gives CASSFGGYGYTF.

V gene TRBV19 combines with J gene TRBJ2-4; the match to TRBD2 covers 8 bases. The V gene's germline CDR1 is LNHDA and CDR2 SQIVND (reference sequence). V lost 1 base and J lost 1; bases outside the gene matches: 3. This CDR3 comprises 16 residues. Here the CDR3 reads CASSIAAGVAKNIQYF. CDR3 coding DNA: TGTGCCAGTAGTATAGCAGCGGGAGTCGCCAAAAACATTCAGTACTTC.

In the case of this clone: Within the sample, other DNA sequences also encode this same CDR3. The chain employs TRBV15 and TRBJ2-5; D is unclear. The CDR3 has 14 amino acids. Trimming stripped 1 base from V and 2 bases from J, with 8 bases between. CDR1 is LNHNV, CDR2 YYDKDF, per germline (reference sequence). CDR3 in amino acids: CATSRGGVQETQYF. The CDR3 nucleotides are TGTGCCACCAGCAGAGGTGGCGTTCAAGAGACCCAGTACTTC.

The chain carries TRBV9 and TRBJ2-7; 7 positions match TRBD2. The CDR3 runs to 15 residues. The germline gives CDR1 SGDLS, CDR2 YYNGEE. Unmatched junction bases numbered 6, after V lost 0 bases and J lost 3 bases. CDR3 nucleotides: TGTGCCAGCAGCGTAGGCACTAGCGCCTTCTACGAGCAGTACTTC. Its protein product is CASSVGTSAFYEQYF.

The V and J genes are TRBV29-1 and TRBJ2-5; D is perhaps TRBD1 (6 bases). CDR1 and CDR2 (germline): SQVTM, ANQGSEA. The V and J ends lost 3 bases and 4 bases respectively, with 18 bases between them. The CDR3 totals 15 residues. CDR3 residues: CSVEWTRTVGETQYF. CDR3 nucleotides: TGCAGCGTTGAGTGGACAAGGACAGTCGGAGAGACCCAGTACTTC.

The chain links TRBV18 to TRBJ2-3; D not resolved. The CDR3 has 14 amino acids. Trimming cost V 2 bases and J 4 bases, with 10 bases left between them. Per the germline V gene, CDR1 is KGHSH and CDR2 is LQKENI. CDR3 sequence (DNA): TGTGCCAGCTCACCAAGTCCACTGGCAGATACGCAGTATTTT. As protein: CASSPSPLADTQYF.

CDR3 coding DNA: TGTGCCAGCAGTTTTCTCCGCTCGACAGGGATTAAGGAAAACATTCAGTACTTC. This codes for CASSFLRSTGIKENIQYF. This sequence joins TRBV28 and TRBJ2-4; the match to TRBD1 covers 7 bases. The ends lost 3 bases at V and 5 bases at J; junction bases unmatched: 16. Germline V gene data show CDR1 as MDHEN and CDR2 as SYDVKM. This CDR3 has 18 residues.